Shown below are 30 T cell receptor beta chains from a single sample sequenced in a study of blood T cell repertoires in COVID-19 (dated by TCRdb to about 2020). Libraries were built with the immunoSEQ multiplex PCR assay. TCRdb mirrors the immuneACCESS table, restricted to in-frame sequences. Some clones are absent from its copies; in checked studies, under half trace to an unresolved V gene, and the reason for the others is unknown. This sample holds approximately 200,000 clones; approximately 81% were observed only once. 4% to 6% of the sample is in the top ten clones. The sample comprised peripheral blood. The receptors shown here come from a woman aged 55 to 70 who had recovered from COVID-19.

V usage is TRBV4-1 and J usage is TRBJ1-2, with D maybe TRBD1 (5 bases). The CDR3 consists of 13 residues. Trimming took off 5 bases at V and 8 bases at J, with 15 bases between the two ends. Germline V gene sequence: CDR1 MGHRA, CDR2 YSYEKL. CDR3: CASSAPGARGYTF. DNA for the CDR3: TGCGCCAGCAGCGCTCCTGGGGCTCGGGGCTACACCTTC.

CDR3 in amino acids: CASSLANTGGQDTQYF. The CDR3 coding sequence is TGCGCCAGCAGCTTGGCGAATACGGGGGGGCAGGATACGCAGTATTTT. The chain employs TRBV5-1 and TRBJ2-3; 8 nucleotides align to TRBD2. Germline CDR1 and CDR2: SGHRS and YFSETQ. V was pared by 0 bases and J by 6 bases, with 9 bases of the junction left unmatched. This CDR3 has 16 amino acids.

V and J are TRBV2 and TRBJ1-2; D unresolved. V shed 7 bases and J shed 4 bases, with 13 bases lying between them. The length of the CDR3 is 13 residues. Germline lookup yields CDR1 SNHLY and CDR2 FYNNEI. The CDR3 loop reads CASNRQEGYGYTF. The CDR3 DNA reads TGTGCCAGCAATCGGCAGGAGGGCTATGGCTACACCTTC.

This CDR3 is CASSLGQGGTGELFF. The CDR3 region has the DNA TGCGCCAGCAGCTTGGGACAGGGAGGCACCGGGGAGCTGTTTTTT. The chain is built from TRBV5-1 and TRBJ2-2; maybe TRBD1 (7 bases). V was cut by 0 bases and J by 4 bases, with 10 bases left in between. Germline lookup yields CDR1 SGHRS and CDR2 YFSETQ. This CDR3 is 15 amino acids long.

The V call is TRBV6-2 or TRBV6-3, the J call TRBJ2-1, with 9 bases lining up with TRBD2. Losses at the gene ends were 5 bases for V and 3 bases for J; bases not matched to a gene: 2. Germline V gene sequence: CDR1 MNHEY, CDR2 SVGEGT. This CDR3 comprises 14 residues. The CDR3, as DNA: TGTGCCAGCAGTCAGCGGGGGGACTACAATGAGCAGTTCTTC. Translating it yields CASSQRGDYNEQFF.

This rearrangement joins TRBV6-6 to TRBJ1-2, with TRBD1 matching over 7 bases. CDR3 length equals 15 residues. Trimming took 2 bases from V and 7 from J; bases not matched to a gene: 10. Germline CDR1 is MNHNY and CDR2 is SVGAGI (reference sequence). The CDR3 sequence is CASSYGRTGESGYTF. The CDR3, as DNA: TGTGCCAGCAGTTACGGGAGGACAGGAGAGAGTGGCTACACCTTC.

This chain connects TRBV9 to TRBJ2-5, with D tentatively TRBD2 (7 bases). The ends were cut back, 3 bases at V and 5 bases at J, with 23 bases in the middle. Germline values: CDR1 SGDLS, CDR2 YYNGEE. The CDR3 is 17 amino acids. The CDR3 sequence is CASSASFGGGPFETQYF. The CDR3 DNA is TGTGCCAGCAGCGCCTCATTTGGGGGGGGGCCTTTCGAGACCCAGTACTTC.

J is TRBJ2-5 and V is TRBV7-3, with 7 bases lining up with TRBD1. Germline V gene data show CDR1 as SGHTA and CDR2 as FQGTGA. There are 13 residues in the CDR3. V shed 11 bases, J shed 1 base, and the junction held 7 bases outside the gene matches. The CDR3 sequence is CAARGHRQETQYF. For the CDR3, the DNA is TGTGCCGCGAGGGGGCACCGCCAAGAGACCCAGTACTTC.

The rearrangement joins TRBV6-6 to TRBJ2-7, with TRBD1 matching over 9 bases. Germline CDR1 and CDR2: MNHNY and SVGAGI (reference sequence). This CDR3 is built from 14 residues. Germline trimming cut 4 bases from V and 5 bases from J; bases unmatched to any gene: 6. CDR3 amino acids: CASSSNRGPNEQYF. The DNA for the CDR3 is TGTGCCAGCAGTTCGAACAGGGGGCCCAACGAGCAGTACTTC.

This chain connects TRBV7-9 to TRBJ2-2; TRBD2 matches 10 bases. CDR1 is SEHNR, CDR2 FQNEAQ, per germline (reference sequence). Trimming removed 4 bases from V and 5 bases from J; junction bases left unmatched: 10. The CDR3 is 17 residues long. The CDR3 nucleotides read TGTGCCAGCAGCTCCGGAACCGGGACTAGCGTGACCGGGGAGCTGTTTTTT. This gives the protein CASSSGTGTSVTGELFF. The full variable domain, with the rest looked up from reference TRBV7-9 and TRBJ2-2, is DTGVSQNPRHKITKRGQNVTFRCDPISEHNRLYWYRQTLGQGPEFLTYFQNEAQLEKSRLLSDRFSAERPKGSFSTLEIQRTEQGDSAMYLCASSSGTGTSVTGELFFGEGSRLTVL.

V usage is TRBV14 and J usage is TRBJ1-3, with D possibly being TRBD1 (5 bases). Trimming shortened V by 1 base and J by 1 base, and 20 bases separated the two germline ends. The CDR3 runs 19 residues. Germline loops: CDR1 SGHDN, CDR2 FVKESK. The CDR3 reads CASSQAFYRGERSGNTIYF. CDR3 in DNA: TGTGCCAGCAGCCAAGCGTTCTACCGGGGGGAACGGTCTGGAAACACCATATATTTT.

The gene calls are TRBV3-1 (or the pseudogene TRBV3-2) and TRBJ2-7, with D perhaps TRBD2 (6 bases). Trimming left V 4 bases short and J 0 bases short, with 10 bases between. Per germline, CDR1 LGHDT and CDR2 YNNKEL (reference sequence). There are 14 residues in the CDR3. Here the CDR3 reads CASSLRLGSYEQYF. CDR3 DNA sequence: TGTGCCAGCAGCCTCCGACTAGGCTCCTACGAGCAGTACTTC.

This chain uses TRBV7-6 with TRBJ1-3; a possible D gene is TRBD1 (5 bases). The CDR3 length is 15 residues. Germline V gene data show CDR1 as SGHVS and CDR2 as FNYEAQ. V was cut by 1 base and J by 0 bases, with 7 bases left in between. CDR3 bases: TGTGCCAGCAGCTTAGGACAGAACTCTGGAAACACCATATATTTT. Translated: CASSLGQNSGNTIYF.

The V and J genes are TRBV5-1 and TRBJ1-4; 9 bases match TRBD1. The CDR3 extends over 18 amino acids. The ends lost 0 bases at V and 7 bases at J; junction bases unmatched: 13. Germline values: CDR1 SGHRS, CDR2 YFSETQ. The CDR3 DNA reads as TGCGCCAGCAGCTTGGCCGGGAAAGGACAGGGGCGAGGTGAAAAACTGTTTTTT. It specifies CASSLAGKGQGRGEKLFF.

This chain links TRBV7-2 with TRBJ2-1, with D unclear. The CDR3 runs to 14 residues. In germline, CDR1 is SGHTA, CDR2 FQGNSA. Between the trimmed V and J ends, which lost 6 bases and 0 bases, there was a span of 9 bases. For the CDR3, the DNA is TGTGCCAGCAGTTACGATAGCTCCTACAATGAGCAGTTCTTC. Its protein is CASSYDSSYNEQFF.

This clone has a single count. CDR3 amino acids: CASSLTGPANEKLFF. DNA of the CDR3: TGTGCCAGCAGCCTAACAGGGCCAGCTAATGAAAAACTGTTTTTT. The chain combines TRBV14 with TRBJ1-4; D might be TRBD1 (6 bases). V was pared by 4 bases and J by 3 bases, with 12 bases between. The CDR3 is 15 amino acids. CDR1 and CDR2 (germline): SGHDN, FVKESK.

The CDR3, as DNA: TGTGCCAGCAGCGTAGCGGGGACAGGCAAGAATTCACCCCTCCACTTT. Protein product: CASSVAGTGKNSPLHF. This rearrangement joins TRBV9 to TRBJ1-6, with TRBD1 matching 8 bases. This CDR3 is 16 amino acids long. V shed 0 bases, J shed 7 bases, and the junction held 6 bases outside the gene matches. Per germline, CDR1 SGDLS and CDR2 YYNGEE.

This rearrangement joins TRBV7-2 to TRBJ2-7, with D uncertain. CDR3 size: 13 residues. V was shortened by 1 base and J by 7 bases, with 11 bases between the two germline ends. The germline V gene encodes CDR1 SGHTA and CDR2 FQGNSA. The CDR3 protein is CASSLGGRAEQYF. The DNA of the CDR3 is TGTGCCAGCAGCTTAGGAGGCAGAGCGGAGCAGTACTTC. The entire variable domain, with the rest obtained from reference TRBV7-2 and TRBJ2-7, is as follows: GAGVSQSPSNKVTEKGKDVELRCDPISGHTALYWYRQSLGQGLEFLIYFQGNSAPDKSGLPSDRFSAERTGGSVSTLTIQRTQQEDSAVYLCASSLGGRAEQYFGPGTRLTVT.

The chain has TRBV27 and TRBJ1-6; D might be TRBD1 (5 bases). The CDR3 has 16 amino acids. The ends were cut back, 3 bases at V and 4 bases at J, with 13 bases in the middle. From germline, CDR1 is MNHEY and CDR2 SMNVEV (reference sequence). The CDR3 nucleotides read TGTGCCAGCAGTTTTCTCGACAGTTATTATAATTCACCCCTCCACTTT. Its protein is CASSFLDSYYNSPLHF.

This chain connects TRBV14 to TRBJ2-1, with 12 bases that match TRBD2. Germline V lookup: CDR1 SGHDN, CDR2 FVKESK. J was trimmed by 8 bases and V by 3 bases; bases with no gene match: 14. The CDR3 consists of 18 residues. This CDR3 is CASSQDPRLAGGRDEQFF. Here the CDR3 DNA reads TGTGCCAGCAGCCAGGACCCTCGCCTAGCGGGGGGGCGTGATGAGCAGTTCTTC.

The V gene is TRBV7-9, the J gene TRBJ1-4, with unresolved D. This CDR3 spans 15 amino acids. CDR1 and CDR2 from the germline V gene are SEHNR and FQNEAQ (reference sequence). The ends were cut back, 4 bases at V and 1 base at J, with 10 bases in the middle. CDR3 bases: TGTGCCAGCAGCTCCCGCCCAGGAACTAATGAAAAACTGTTTTTT. Translating gives CASSSRPGTNEKLFF.

The chain is built from TRBV30 and TRBJ1-1, with 9 bases lining up with TRBD1. This CDR3 has 16 amino acids. Losses at the gene ends were 4 bases for V and 3 bases for J; bases not matched to a gene: 12. Germline CDR1 GTSNPN, CDR2 SVGIG (reference sequence). The CDR3 sequence: CAWNTGTGRADTEAFF. CDR3 coding DNA: TGTGCCTGGAATACCGGGACAGGGAGGGCGGACACTGAAGCTTTCTTT. The variable domain in full, with the rest retrieved from reference TRBV30 and TRBJ1-1, is SQTIHQWPATLVQPVGSPLSLECTVEGTSNPNLYWYRQAAGRGLQLLFYSVGIGQISSEVPQNLSASRPQDRQFILSSKKLLLSDSGFYLCAWNTGTGRADTEAFFGQGTRLTVV.

This clone showed up just a few times. This chain connects TRBV7-9 to TRBJ1-5; 7 positions match TRBD1. The CDR3 contains 17 residues. V was pared by 4 bases and J by 0 bases, with 9 bases of the junction left unmatched. Germline V gives CDR1 SEHNR, CDR2 FQNEAQ (reference sequence). CDR3: CASSSENDRASNQPQHF. The CDR3 bases are TGTGCCAGCAGCTCCGAAAACGACAGGGCTAGCAATCAGCCCCAGCATTTT.

The CDR3 region is CSASGGLPYNEQFF. Written as DNA, the CDR3 is TGCAGTGCTAGTGGGGGGCTCCCCTACAATGAGCAGTTCTTC. This chain connects TRBV20-1 to TRBJ2-1; D possibly matches TRBD1 or TRBD2 (6 bases each). Germline CDR1 and CDR2: DFQATT and SNEGSKA (reference sequence). This CDR3 is 14 amino acids long. Between the trimmed V and J ends, which lost 3 bases and 2 bases, there was a span of 11 bases.

The rearrangement links TRBV18 to TRBJ2-3; 9 nucleotides agree with TRBD2. V shed 0 bases and J 2 bases; nucleotides not matched to a gene: 6. Germline CDR1 is KGHSH and CDR2 is LQKENI. This CDR3 region has 17 residues. CDR3 residues: CASSPPRGGGDTDTQYF. The CDR3 DNA reads TGTGCCAGCTCACCACCCAGAGGCGGGGGGGACACAGATACGCAGTATTTT.

This clone has just a few counts. The chain has TRBV1 and TRBJ1-4; TRBD1 is the table's D call and was not checked against the DNA. TRBV1 is listed as a pseudogene. This CDR3 is 17 amino acids long. The CDR3, as DNA: TGCACCAGCAGCCGCTACGACGCCGGGACAGACAATGAAAAACTGTTTTTT. Protein sequence: CTSSRYDAGTDNEKLFF.

The rearrangement joins TRBV3-1 (or the pseudogene TRBV3-2) to TRBJ2-5; 8 nucleotides agree with TRBD1. Germline V CDR1 and CDR2: LGHDT, YNNKEL (reference sequence). The length of the CDR3 is 15 residues. The J segment lost 5 bases and the V segment lost 5 bases, leaving 10 bases of the junction unmatched. The CDR3 region has the DNA TGTGCCAGCAGCACCGGCTACAGGGGGTCGGAGACCCAGTACTTC. It yields the protein CASSTGYRGSETQYF.

The V gene is TRBV7-8, the J gene TRBJ2-2; 7 bases map to TRBD1. From germline, CDR1 is SGHVS and CDR2 FQNEAQ. With V trimmed by 4 bases and J by 8 bases, 10 bases remained unmatched. The CDR3 loop spans 15 amino acids. In DNA, the CDR3 is TGTGCCAGCAGCTCCTTGACGGACAGGAGAGGGGAGCTGTTTTTT. Translation gives CASSSLTDRRGELFF.

The chain uses TRBV15 and TRBJ2-5; 10 nucleotides line up with TRBD2. The CDR3 extends over 16 amino acids. The junction had 7 bases not matched to a gene; V was cut back by 1 base and J by 5 bases. The germline V gene encodes CDR1 LNHNV and CDR2 YYDKDF (reference sequence). This chain's CDR3 is CATSRALAGQVETQYF. CDR3 coding DNA: TGTGCCACCAGCAGAGCACTAGCGGGGCAGGTGGAGACCCAGTACTTC. The full variable domain, its missing parts supplied by reference TRBV15 and TRBJ2-5, is DAMVIQNPRYQVTQFGKPVTLSCSQTLNHNVMYWYQQKSSQAPKLLFHYYDKDFNNEADTPDNFQSRRPNTSFCFLDIRSPGLGDTAMYLCATSRALAGQVETQYFGPGTRLLVL.

The chain employs TRBV5-5 and TRBJ1-2, with 8 positions matching TRBD1. Trimming cost V 2 bases and J 4 bases; bases outside gene matches: 4. The CDR3 has 14 amino acids. Germline V CDR1 and CDR2: SGHKS, YYEKEE (reference sequence). The CDR3, as DNA: TGTGCCAGCAGCTTAACAGGGGGAACCTATGGCTACACCTTC. It is translated as CASSLTGGTYGYTF.